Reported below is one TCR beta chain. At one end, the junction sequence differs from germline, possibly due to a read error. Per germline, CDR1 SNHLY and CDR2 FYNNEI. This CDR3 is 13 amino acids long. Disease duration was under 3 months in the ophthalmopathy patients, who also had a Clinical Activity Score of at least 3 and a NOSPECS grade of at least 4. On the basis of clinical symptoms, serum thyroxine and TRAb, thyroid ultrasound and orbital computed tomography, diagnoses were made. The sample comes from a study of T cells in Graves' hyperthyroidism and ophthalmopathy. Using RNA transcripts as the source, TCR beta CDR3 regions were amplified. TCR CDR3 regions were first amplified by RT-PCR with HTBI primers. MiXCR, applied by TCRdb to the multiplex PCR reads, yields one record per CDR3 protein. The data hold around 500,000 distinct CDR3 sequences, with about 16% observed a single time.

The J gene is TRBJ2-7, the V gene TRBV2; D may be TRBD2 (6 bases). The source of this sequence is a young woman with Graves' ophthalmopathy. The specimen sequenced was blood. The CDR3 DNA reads TGTGCCAGCACCGGTGGGGGGAACTTGTGGCAGCACTTC. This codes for CASTGGGNLWQHF.